The TCR beta chain under discussion was sequenced for a study of T cell responses to AZD1222 COVID-19 vaccine. Overall study findings and caveats: Across spike, vaccine-associated CD4 TCRs were found, dominant at 160-218 and 743-854. Two doses of AZD1222 preceded a rise in Spike-specific TCR breadth and depth. In a largely white British group with more females than males, clonal diversity was possibly underestimated. Recipients of AZD1222 seropositive at baseline numbered only 5 to 7.

This clone was detected many times. The antigen remains undetermined. Sequenced by immunoSEQ multiplex PCR; TCRdb stores in-frame clones only, minus some. This table holds around 150,000 clones, over 75% found once. Trimming took 6 bases from V and 5 from J; bases not matched to a gene: 13. CDR3 length: 16 amino acids. Per germline, CDR1 SGHRS and CDR2 YFSETQ. The starting material was peripheral blood, obtained on day 0 of AZD1222 vaccination. The TCR sequence derives from an adult in good health. This sequence joins TRBV5-1 and TRBJ1-1, with TRBD1 identical over 10 bases. The CDR3 DNA is TGCGCCAGCACCAAGGAGGGACAGGGGAGGGGGACTGAAGCTTTCTTT. Its translation: CASTKEGQGRGTEAFF.